This TCR beta chain was profiled in a study of memory CD4+ T cells and cytomegalovirus serostatus. Across the whole study: Of the healthy Belgian adults, several were CMV seropositive and about 24 seronegative. Study outcomes and limitations: Of more than 150 reported CMV TCRbeta sequences, some 67 were found in memory CD4+ repertoires.

TCRdb keeps only in-frame clones here, not all; method: immunoSEQ multiplex PCR. The repertoire holds under 50,000 clones, with 78% as singletons. As regards this clone: The target antigen is unknown.

The sort gate was single viable CD3+CD4+CD8-CD45RO+ cells for memory CD4+ T cells. Germline V gene lookup returns CDR1 SEHNR and CDR2 FQNEAQ (reference sequence). The CDR3 totals 18 residues. V was clipped by 2 bases and J by 0 bases, with 14 bases between them. The receptor's source is an adult in good health and CMV-seronegative. Sample: memory CD4+ T cells from blood. The rearrangement joins TRBV7-9 to TRBJ2-6, with TRBD1 as a possible D gene (5 bases). The CDR3 bases are TGTGCCAGCAGCTTACAGGGCAGGTGGGCCTCTGGGGCCAACGTCCTGACTTTC. This sequence encodes CASSLQGRWASGANVLTF.